What follows are 16 T cell receptor beta chains derived from one specimen sequenced in a study of cytomegalovirus exposure and HLA in healthy donors. PCR amplification relied on 60 Vbeta primers (plus 13 Jbeta primers). This table comes from immunoSEQ multiplex PCR, and its TCRdb copy is limited to in-frame clones, with some not included. The sample consists of roughly 260,000 clones, approximately 84% of them appearing once. The sample taken for sequencing was PBMCs. The receptors originated from a woman in her forties in good health and CMV-seropositive.

The chain uses TRBV7-2 and TRBJ2-2; perhaps TRBD1 as D (7 bases). The CDR3 extends over 15 amino acids. Germline-derived CDR1 and CDR2 are SGHTA and FQGNSA. Trimming stripped 6 bases from V and 3 bases from J, with 14 bases between. The CDR3 reads CASSQGGRDTGELFF. The CDR3 region has the DNA TGTGCCAGCAGTCAGGGGGGTAGAGACACCGGGGAGCTGTTTTTT.

V gene TRBV27 combines with J gene TRBJ2-2, with 13 bases aligning to TRBD2. The length of the CDR3 is 18 residues. The V and J ends lost 0 bases and 5 bases, in that order; junction bases with no gene match: 6. CDR1 MNHEY and CDR2 SMNVEV come from the germline V gene (reference sequence). The CDR3 loop is CASSLSGLAGLGTGELFF. CDR3 sequence (DNA): TGTGCCAGCAGTTTATCGGGACTAGCGGGGTTGGGGACCGGGGAGCTGTTTTTT.

The J gene is TRBJ1-2, the V gene TRBV13; 9 bases agree with TRBD1. Germline V lookup: CDR1 PRHDT, CDR2 FYEKMQ (reference sequence). The V and J ends lost 4 bases and 7 bases, in that order; junction bases with no gene match: 19. There are 18 residues in the CDR3. The CDR3 DNA reads as TGTGCCAGCAGCTCCCCCGGGGGAGACAGGGGGGGGGCCTCTGGCTACACCTTC. Its translation is CASSSPGGDRGGASGYTF.

This chain joins TRBV9 and TRBJ2-5; possible D gene TRBD2, 5 bases. V was pared by 4 bases and J by 3 bases, with 13 bases between. Germline CDR1 is SGDLS and CDR2 is YYNGEE. The CDR3 totals 14 residues. In DNA, the CDR3 is TGTGCCAGCAGCCTCAGGACTCAAAAAGAGACCCAGTACTTC. Encoded protein: CASSLRTQKETQYF.

The chain recombines TRBV9 with TRBJ2-5, with D perhaps TRBD1 (6 bases). The germline gives CDR1 SGDLS, CDR2 YYNGEE. This CDR3 region has 16 residues. Trimming took 0 bases from V and 0 from J, leaving 12 bases between them. CDR3 sequence (DNA): TGTGCCAGCAGCGTAGCTCCCAGGGGCAACCAAGAGACCCAGTACTTC. This gives the protein CASSVAPRGNQETQYF.

This chain connects TRBV7-2 to TRBJ2-5; 7 bases align to TRBD2. CDR1 is SGHTA, CDR2 FQGNSA, per germline. With 2 bases clipped from V and 5 bases from J, the junction kept 2 bases outside the gene matches. The CDR3 has 13 amino acids. This CDR3 reads CASSLREEETQYF. Written as DNA, the CDR3 is TGTGCCAGCAGCTTACGGGAGGAGGAGACCCAGTACTTC.

This clone was recorded once. V is TRBV7-9 and J is TRBJ2-7, with a possible D match to TRBD1 (6 bases). The CDR3 runs to 13 residues. Germline V gene sequence: CDR1 SEHNR, CDR2 FQNEAQ (reference sequence). The V gene lost 2 bases and the J gene lost 6 bases, with 11 bases spanning the gap. The chain's CDR3 is CASSLQGSSEQYF. The CDR3 DNA sequence: TGTGCCAGCAGCTTACAGGGGTCCAGCGAGCAGTACTTC.

The V call is TRBV5-5, the J call TRBJ2-3, with D perhaps TRBD1 (7 bases). Germline-derived CDR1 and CDR2 are SGHKS and YYEKEE (reference sequence). The CDR3 totals 15 residues. Deletions cut 5 bases from V and 3 bases from J, with 16 bases between. CDR3 amino acids: CASSYGQEGTDTQYF. The CDR3 nucleotides are TGTGCCAGCAGTTACGGACAGGAGGGGACAGATACGCAGTATTTT. Together with reference TRBV5-5 and TRBJ2-3, the CDR3 gives the full variable domain: DAGVTQSPTHLIKTRGQQVTLRCSPISGHKSVSWYQQVLGQGPQFIFQYYEKEERGRGNFPDRFSARQFPNYSSELNVNALLLGDSALYLCASSYGQEGTDTQYFGPGTRLTVL.

This chain connects TRBV7-9 to TRBJ1-2, with D unclear. Trimming pared 4 bases from V and 2 bases from J, leaving 17 bases between. The length of the CDR3 is 16 residues. Per the germline V gene, CDR1 is SEHNR and CDR2 is FQNEAQ (reference sequence). As DNA, the CDR3 is TGTGCCAGCAGCTCCTTGTCCCTCACTAGGAACTATGGCTACACCTTC. Amino acid sequence: CASSSLSLTRNYGYTF.

The rearrangement joins TRBV6-1 to TRBJ1-3; tentatively, D is TRBD1 (5 bases). V shed 5 bases and J shed 5 bases, with 13 bases lying between them. This CDR3 is built from 14 residues. Germline CDR1 MNHNS, CDR2 SASEGT. CDR3 in DNA: TGTGCCAGCAGTCCTCGGGACTCCCGAAACACCATATATTTT. It codes for CASSPRDSRNTIYF.

This clone was picked up a small number of times. The rearrangement uses TRBV19 and TRBJ2-2; D might be TRBD2 (6 bases). Trimming cost V 5 bases and J 1 base, with 8 bases left between them. The CDR3 contains 14 residues. Germline V gene data show CDR1 as LNHDA and CDR2 as SQIVND (reference sequence). This CDR3 reads CASSRRENTGELFF. CDR3 sequence (DNA): TGTGCCAGTAGTCGGCGGGAGAACACCGGGGAGCTGTTTTTT.

This chain connects TRBV6-6 to TRBJ1-5; D remains unclear. CDR1 is MNHNY and CDR2 is SVGAGI in the germline V gene (reference sequence). The V end was cut by 2 bases, the J end by 7 bases, with 9 bases between. CDR3 length: 13 amino acids. CDR3: CASSYEIGQPQHF. The CDR3 DNA reads as TGTGCCAGCAGTTACGAAATCGGGCAGCCCCAGCATTTT.

As concerns this clone: The sample contains more than one DNA sequence encoding this CDR3. This rearrangement joins TRBV4-1 to TRBJ2-7, with 7 bases aligning to TRBD1. Germline lookup yields CDR1 MGHRA and CDR2 YSYEKL. The trim removed 1 base at V and 1 base at J, leaving 1 base unmatched. The CDR3 is 14 residues long. CDR3 DNA: TGCGCCAGCAGCCAAGGGGACAGTTCCTACGAGCAGTACTTC. Translating gives CASSQGDSSYEQYF.

The chain links TRBV6-6 to TRBJ2-7; the match to TRBD1 covers 8 bases. After removal of 7 bases from V and 5 bases from J, the junction contained 10 bases not matched to a gene. This CDR3 comprises 14 residues. Germline V gene lookup returns CDR1 MNHNY and CDR2 SVGAGI (reference sequence). This CDR3 reads CASTQGDRHNEQYF. In nucleotides, the CDR3 is TGTGCCAGCACCCAGGGGGACAGGCATAACGAGCAGTACTTC.

The rearrangement uses TRBV7-2 and TRBJ2-3; 7 positions match TRBD2. The CDR3 has 16 amino acids. The V segment lost 2 bases and the J segment 2 bases; nucleotides outside the gene matches: 7. In germline, CDR1 is SGHTA, CDR2 FQGNSA. The CDR3 DNA sequence: TGTGCCAGCAGCTTATCCAGCGGGATGCTCACAGATACGCAGTATTTT. Encoded protein: CASSLSSGMLTDTQYF.

This clone came up once. This chain uses TRBV30 with TRBJ1-5; possible D gene TRBD1, 5 bases. CDR1 GTSNPN and CDR2 SVGIG come from the germline V gene (reference sequence). This CDR3 has 13 amino acids. V lost 4 bases and J lost 5, with 12 bases in between. The CDR3 loop is CAWTGDGDQPQHF. In DNA, the CDR3 is TGTGCCTGGACGGGGGACGGGGATCAGCCCCAGCATTTT.